The 19 T cell receptor beta chains reported below all come from one sample, sequenced in a study of blood T cells in healthy people across ages. Sample-barcoded 5' priming and a J-beta primer mix drove a second PCR of roughly 6 to 12 cycles. Using its own MiXCR run on the 5' RACE reads, TCRdb lists one record per CDR3 protein. The sample records about 800,000 distinct CDR3 sequences, roughly 25% being singletons. These data were also filed under a second study, of T cells of mothers and their children.

Sample: blood. Receptors originate from a boy under 18 in good health.

The V call is TRBV11-2, the J call TRBJ2-5; TRBD1 agrees at 8 bases. The CDR3 runs 14 residues. The ends lost 1 base at V and 11 bases at J; junction bases unmatched: 9. Germline V CDR1 and CDR2: SGHAT, FQNNGV. DNA for the CDR3: TGTGCCAGCAGCTTAGTGGACAGGGTGGGGGAGCAGTACTTC. Its translation is CASSLVDRVGEQYF.

This clonotype has only a few counts. The chain recombines TRBV18 with TRBJ2-7; 7 positions agree with TRBD1. CDR3 length equals 15 residues. Trimming cost V 3 bases and J 0 bases; bases outside gene matches: 5. The germline V gene encodes CDR1 KGHSH and CDR2 LQKENI. CDR3: CASSPSGTASYEQYF. In DNA form, the CDR3 reads TGTGCCAGCTCACCGTCCGGGACAGCCTCCTACGAGCAGTACTTC.

This clonotype was counted only a few times. The chain employs TRBV4-3 and TRBJ1-2; possible D gene TRBD1, 5 bases. CDR3 length: 18 residues. Trimming took off 3 bases at V and 4 bases at J, with 24 bases between the two ends. Germline loops: CDR1 LGHNA, CDR2 YSLEER. CDR3 sequence (DNA): TGCGCCAGCAGCCACTCGCTAGGCGGGGCAGGGACCTCCTATGGCTACACCTTC. It specifies CASSHSLGGAGTSYGYTF.

The rearrangement links TRBV7-2 to TRBJ2-3; 11 bases are shared with TRBD2. V lost 3 bases to trimming and J lost 4 bases; unmatched junction nucleotides: 3. Germline values: CDR1 SGHTA, CDR2 FQGNSA. The CDR3 length is 15 residues. DNA of the CDR3: TGTGCCAGCAGCTTTAGCGGGGGGGAGGCAGATACGCAGTATTTT. Protein sequence: CASSFSGGEADTQYF.

This clonotype was observed a handful of times. The J gene is TRBJ1-2, the V gene TRBV20-1; weak D call: TRBD1 (6 bases). Germline V gene lookup returns CDR1 DFQATT and CDR2 SNEGSKA (reference sequence). There are 13 residues in the CDR3. V gave up 3 bases and J gave up 2 bases, with 10 bases separating them. CDR3 sequence: CSARDRQNYGYTF. CDR3 sequence (DNA): TGCAGTGCTAGGGACAGACAGAACTATGGCTACACCTTC.

The chain is built from TRBV6-2 or TRBV6-3 and TRBJ1-5; D unclear. The CDR3 consists of 12 residues. Germline V CDR1 and CDR2: MNHEY, SVGEGT. Trimming removed 0 bases at V and 11 bases at J, with 8 bases between. The CDR3 reads CASSYSGLSQHF. As DNA, the CDR3 is TGTGCCAGCAGTTACTCCGGGCTTTCCCAGCATTTT.

The V call is TRBV2, the J call TRBJ2-5, with a weak D call TRBD2 (5 bases). The germline gives CDR1 SNHLY, CDR2 FYNNEI. The CDR3 runs 18 residues. Between the trimmed V and J ends, which lost 4 bases and 9 bases, there was a span of 30 bases. The CDR3 here is CASSVRGEVAAHLEAQYF. The CDR3, as DNA: TGTGCCAGCAGTGTCCGGGGTGAGGTGGCGGCTCATTTGGAGGCCCAGTACTTC.

The chain couples TRBV15 to TRBJ2-3; D is possibly TRBD2 (6 bases). The germline CDR1 and CDR2 sequences are LNHNV and YYDKDF (reference sequence). The CDR3 sequence is 18 residues long. Trimming shortened V by 0 bases and J by 7 bases, and 23 bases separated the two germline ends. The CDR3 protein is CATSRDLVSGSTTYTQYF. CDR3 bases: TGTGCCACCAGCAGAGATCTGGTGAGCGGGTCAACTACTTATACGCAGTATTTT.

The V gene is TRBV7-8, the J gene TRBJ2-5, with a tentative D call TRBD2 (5 bases). Trimming removed 5 bases at V and 0 bases at J, with 16 bases between. Germline V CDR1 and CDR2: SGHVS, FQNEAQ. The CDR3 runs to 16 residues. CDR3 DNA sequence: TGTGCCAGCAGCCGACTGTCGGCGGGCTACCAAGAGACCCAGTACTTC. The encoded protein is CASSRLSAGYQETQYF.

This clonotype was found a few times. The V call is TRBV28, the J call TRBJ1-1, with 7 positions matching TRBD1. This CDR3 is 14 amino acids long. Trimming at V came to 5 bases and at J to 4 bases, leaving 7 bases not matched to a gene. Germline-derived CDR1 and CDR2 are MDHEN and SYDVKM. CDR3 loop: CASSVTGEATEAFF. CDR3 coding DNA: TGTGCCAGCAGTGTAACAGGGGAGGCCACTGAAGCTTTCTTT.

In this sample, this clonotype turned up a few times. The rearrangement uses TRBV11-2 and TRBJ2-7; 9 bases are a match to TRBD1. The CDR3 is made up of 15 amino acids. The germline V gene has CDR1 SGHAT and CDR2 FQNNGV. V was clipped by 5 bases and J by 2 bases; unmatched bases: 7. The CDR3 nucleotides read TGTGCCAGCAGCCCATGGGACAGGGTCGCCTACGAGCAGTACTTC. Its protein is CASSPWDRVAYEQYF.

This clonotype was picked up a small number of times. One end of the junction does not line up with germline, which may come from a read error. The chain employs TRBV7-2 and TRBJ2-5; possibly TRBD1 or TRBD2 for D (6 bases each). Germline loops: CDR1 SGHTA, CDR2 FQGNSA. This CDR3 comprises 15 residues. CDR3 DNA sequence: TGTGCCAGCACCCCGGGGGCGGACCTATACAATGAGCAGCTCTTC. It translates to CASTPGADLYNEQLF. Filled out from reference TRBV7-2 and TRBJ2-5, the complete variable domain reads GAGVSQSPSNKVTEKGKDVELRCDPISGHTALYWYRQSLGQGLEFLIYFQGNSAPDKSGLPSDRFSAERTGGSVSTLTIQRTQQEDSAVYLCASTPGADLYNEQLFGPGTRLLVL.

This clonotype was counted a few times. This chain connects TRBV28 to TRBJ2-3; TRBD1 aligns across 9 bases. Trimming removed 5 bases from V and 5 bases from J; junction bases left unmatched: 8. Germline CDR1 reads MDHEN; CDR2 reads SYDVKM. The CDR3 totals 15 residues. This CDR3 is CASSTTGGMGDTQYF. Written as DNA, the CDR3 is TGTGCCAGCAGTACCACAGGGGGCATGGGAGATACGCAGTATTTT.

This clonotype was counted a few times. The genes are TRBV9 and TRBJ1-1; 12 bases are a match to TRBD1. This CDR3 is 16 amino acids long. V shed 4 bases and J 3 bases; nucleotides not matched to a gene: 7. The germline CDR1 and CDR2 sequences are SGDLS and YYNGEE. The CDR3 nucleotides read TGTGCCAGCAGCTTACTCCGGGACAGGGGGCACACTGAAGCTTTCTTT. Residues: CASSLLRDRGHTEAFF.

Many counts were recorded for this clonotype. The V call is TRBV20-1, the J call TRBJ1-2; unclear D gene. The ends were cut back, 6 bases at V and 7 bases at J, with 18 bases in the middle. The CDR3 length is 13 residues. Looked up from germline, CDR1 is DFQATT and CDR2 is SNEGSKA (reference sequence). The CDR3 region has the DNA TGCAGTGCCAACGACCAGTACCAGCCTGGCTACACCTTC. Amino acids: CSANDQYQPGYTF.

The V call is TRBV14, the J call TRBJ2-5; 12 bases are shared with TRBD1. The V gene's germline CDR1 is SGHDN and CDR2 FVKESK. The ends lost 5 bases at V and 5 bases at J; junction bases unmatched: 12. CDR3 size: 17 residues. CDR3 DNA: TGTGCCAGCAGCGAACAAATAGGGACAGGGGGCGCGGAGACCCAGTACTTC. It encodes CASSEQIGTGGAETQYF.

This clonotype turned up a few times. J is TRBJ2-5 and V is TRBV12-3 or TRBV12-4, with D possibly matching TRBD1 (5 bases). The CDR3 is 13 amino acids. Deletions cut 5 bases from V and 3 bases from J, with 10 bases between. The CDR3 sequence is CASSQDRKETQYF. The CDR3 DNA is TGTGCCAGCAGTCAAGACAGAAAAGAGACCCAGTACTTC.

The sample holds many counts of this clonotype. The V call is TRBV7-2, the J call TRBJ1-2; the D is unclear. The germline V and J ends were trimmed by 4 bases and 6 bases, with 15 bases remaining between them. The CDR3 totals 14 residues. Germline CDR1 SGHTA, CDR2 FQGNSA. CDR3 residues: CASSSSSREDGYTF. CDR3 coding DNA: TGTGCCAGCAGCTCAAGTTCACGGGAAGATGGCTACACCTTC.

V gene TRBV4-1 combines with J gene TRBJ2-7; a possible D gene is TRBD2 (6 bases). In germline, CDR1 is MGHRA, CDR2 YSYEKL. This CDR3 is built from 15 residues. V was shortened by 1 base and J by 3 bases, with 13 bases between the two germline ends. In DNA, the CDR3 is TGCGCCAGCAGCCAAGGGCGCGGGATTGACTACGAGCAGTACTTC. Encoded protein: CASSQGRGIDYEQYF.